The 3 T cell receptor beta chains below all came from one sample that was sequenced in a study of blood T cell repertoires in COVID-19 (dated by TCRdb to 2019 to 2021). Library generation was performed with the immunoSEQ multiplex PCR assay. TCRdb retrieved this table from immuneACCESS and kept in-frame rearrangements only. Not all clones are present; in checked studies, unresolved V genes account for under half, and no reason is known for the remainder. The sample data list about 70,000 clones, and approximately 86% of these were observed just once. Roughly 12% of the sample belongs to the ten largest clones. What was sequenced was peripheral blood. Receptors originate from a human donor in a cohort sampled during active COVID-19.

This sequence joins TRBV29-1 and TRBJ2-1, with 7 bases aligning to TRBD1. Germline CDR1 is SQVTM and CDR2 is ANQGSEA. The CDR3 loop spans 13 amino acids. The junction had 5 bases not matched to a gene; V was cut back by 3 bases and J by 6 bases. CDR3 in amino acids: CSVDGQVSNEQFF. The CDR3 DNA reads TGCAGCGTTGATGGACAGGTGAGCAATGAGCAGTTCTTC.

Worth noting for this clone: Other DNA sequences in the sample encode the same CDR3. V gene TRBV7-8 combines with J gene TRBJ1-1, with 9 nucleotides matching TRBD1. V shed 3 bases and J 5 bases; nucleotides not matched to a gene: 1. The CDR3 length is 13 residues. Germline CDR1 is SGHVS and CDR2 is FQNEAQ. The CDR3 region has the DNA TGTGCCAGCAGCTTCGGACAGGGGACTGAAGCTTTCTTT. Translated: CASSFGQGTEAFF.

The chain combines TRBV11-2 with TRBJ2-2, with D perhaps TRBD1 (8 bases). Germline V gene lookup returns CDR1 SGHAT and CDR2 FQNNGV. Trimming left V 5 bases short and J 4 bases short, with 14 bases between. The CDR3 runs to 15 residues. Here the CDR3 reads CASSQTGGGTGELFF. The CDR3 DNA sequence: TGTGCCAGCAGCCAAACAGGGGGGGGCACCGGGGAGCTGTTTTTT.